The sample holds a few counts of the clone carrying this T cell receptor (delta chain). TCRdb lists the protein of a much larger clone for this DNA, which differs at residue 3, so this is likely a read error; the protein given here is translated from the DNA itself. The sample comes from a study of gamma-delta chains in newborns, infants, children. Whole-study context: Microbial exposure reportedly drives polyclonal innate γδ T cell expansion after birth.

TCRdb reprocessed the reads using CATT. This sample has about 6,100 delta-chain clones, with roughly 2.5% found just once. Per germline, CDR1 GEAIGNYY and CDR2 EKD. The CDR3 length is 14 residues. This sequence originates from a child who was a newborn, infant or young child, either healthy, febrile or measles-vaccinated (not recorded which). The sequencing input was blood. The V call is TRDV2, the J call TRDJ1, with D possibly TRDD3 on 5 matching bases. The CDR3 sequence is CARDTVEGSDKLIF. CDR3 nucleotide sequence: TGTGCCCGTGACACCGTCGAGGGATCCGATAAACTCATCTTT.